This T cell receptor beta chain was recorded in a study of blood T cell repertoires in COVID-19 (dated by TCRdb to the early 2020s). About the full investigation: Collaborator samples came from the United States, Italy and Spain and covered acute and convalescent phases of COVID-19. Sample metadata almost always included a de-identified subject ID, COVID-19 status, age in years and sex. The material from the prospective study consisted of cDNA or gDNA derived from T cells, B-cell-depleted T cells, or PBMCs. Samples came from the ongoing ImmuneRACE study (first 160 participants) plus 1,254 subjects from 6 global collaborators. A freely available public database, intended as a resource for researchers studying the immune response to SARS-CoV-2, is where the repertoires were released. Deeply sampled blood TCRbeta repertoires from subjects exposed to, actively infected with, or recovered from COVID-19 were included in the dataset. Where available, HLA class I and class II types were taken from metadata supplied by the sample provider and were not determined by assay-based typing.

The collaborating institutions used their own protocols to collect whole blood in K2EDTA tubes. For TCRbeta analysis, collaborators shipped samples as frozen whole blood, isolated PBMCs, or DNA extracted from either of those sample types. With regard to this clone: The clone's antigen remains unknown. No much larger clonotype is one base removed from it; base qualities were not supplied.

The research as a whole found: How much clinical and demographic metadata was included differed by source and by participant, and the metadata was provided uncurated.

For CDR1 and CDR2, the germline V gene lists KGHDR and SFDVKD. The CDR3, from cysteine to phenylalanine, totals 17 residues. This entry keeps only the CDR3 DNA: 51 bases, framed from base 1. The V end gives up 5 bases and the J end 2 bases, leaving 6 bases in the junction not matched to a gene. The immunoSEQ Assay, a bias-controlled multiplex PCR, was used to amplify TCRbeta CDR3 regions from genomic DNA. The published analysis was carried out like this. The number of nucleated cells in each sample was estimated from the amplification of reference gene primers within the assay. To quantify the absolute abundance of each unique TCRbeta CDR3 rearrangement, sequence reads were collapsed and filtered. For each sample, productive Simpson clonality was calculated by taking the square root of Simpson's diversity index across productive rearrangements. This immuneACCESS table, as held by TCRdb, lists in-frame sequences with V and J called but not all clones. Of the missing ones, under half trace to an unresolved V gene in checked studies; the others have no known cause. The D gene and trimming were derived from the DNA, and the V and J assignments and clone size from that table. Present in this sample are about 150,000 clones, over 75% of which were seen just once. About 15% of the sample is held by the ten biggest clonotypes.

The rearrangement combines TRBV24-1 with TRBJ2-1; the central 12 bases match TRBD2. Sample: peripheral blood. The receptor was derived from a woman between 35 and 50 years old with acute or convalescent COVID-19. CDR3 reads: CATSVPTSGSPYNEQFF. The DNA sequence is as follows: TGTGCCACCAGTGTTCCGACTAGCGGGAGCCCCTACAATGAGCAGTTCTTC.